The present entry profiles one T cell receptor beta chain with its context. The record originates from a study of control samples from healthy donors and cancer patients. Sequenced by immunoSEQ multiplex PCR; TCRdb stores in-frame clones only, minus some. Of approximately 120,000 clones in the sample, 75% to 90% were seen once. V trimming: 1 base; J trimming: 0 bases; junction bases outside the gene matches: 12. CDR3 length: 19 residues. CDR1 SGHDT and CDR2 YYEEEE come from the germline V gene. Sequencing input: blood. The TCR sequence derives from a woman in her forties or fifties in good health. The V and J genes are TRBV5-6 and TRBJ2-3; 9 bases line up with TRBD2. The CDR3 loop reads CASSLLAGFEFPSTDTQYF. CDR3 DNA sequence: TGTGCCAGCAGCTTGCTAGCGGGGTTCGAATTCCCTAGCACAGATACGCAGTATTTT. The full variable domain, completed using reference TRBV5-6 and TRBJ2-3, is DAGVTQSPTHLIKTRGQQVTLRCSPKSGHDTVSWYQQALGQGPQFIFQYYEEEERQRGNFPDRFSGHQFPNYSSELNVNALLLGDSALYLCASSLLAGFEFPSTDTQYFGPGTRLTVL.